This T cell receptor (beta chain) was documented in a study of cytomegalovirus exposure and HLA in healthy donors. General study points: Several top significant clusters appeared, in a later analysis, to be linked to common viral pathogens.

As to this clone: Its cognate antigen is unknown.

Trimming shortened V by 2 bases and J by 7 bases, and 14 bases separated the two germline ends. This CDR3 contains 14 residues. In germline, CDR1 is MDHEN, CDR2 SYDVKM. PCR used 60 Vbeta primers and 13 Jbeta primers. Only in-frame clones appear in the TCRdb table, and some are missing; sequencing was by immunoSEQ multiplex PCR. The data contain more than 90,000 clones, approximately 70% of them seen just once; the ten biggest clones take up just over 8.5%. This receptor was taken from a young man in good health and CMV-seropositive. This sequence joins TRBV28 and TRBJ1-2; a possible D gene is TRBD1 (6 bases). The specimen was PBMCs. The CDR3, as DNA: TGTGCCAGCAGTTTACCAGGGGCGGGTACTGGCTACACCTTC. Translation gives CASSLPGAGTGYTF.